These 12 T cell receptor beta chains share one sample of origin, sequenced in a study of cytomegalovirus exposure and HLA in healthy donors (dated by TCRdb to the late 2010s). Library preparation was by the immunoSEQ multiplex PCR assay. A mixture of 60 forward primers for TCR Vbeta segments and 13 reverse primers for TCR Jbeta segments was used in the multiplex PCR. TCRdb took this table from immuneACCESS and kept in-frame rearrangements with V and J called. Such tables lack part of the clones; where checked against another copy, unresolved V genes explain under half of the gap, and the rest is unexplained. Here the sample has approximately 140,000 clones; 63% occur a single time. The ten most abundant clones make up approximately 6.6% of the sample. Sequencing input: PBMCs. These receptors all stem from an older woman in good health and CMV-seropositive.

The CDR3 is CATRDGNQPQHF. The CDR3 DNA is TGTGCCACACGGGATGGAAATCAGCCCCAGCATTTT. The chain joins TRBV28 to TRBJ1-5; D call uncertain. The CDR3 is 12 residues long. Germline V gene lookup returns CDR1 MDHEN and CDR2 SYDVKM. The germline V and J ends were trimmed by 10 bases and 4 bases, with 11 bases remaining between them.

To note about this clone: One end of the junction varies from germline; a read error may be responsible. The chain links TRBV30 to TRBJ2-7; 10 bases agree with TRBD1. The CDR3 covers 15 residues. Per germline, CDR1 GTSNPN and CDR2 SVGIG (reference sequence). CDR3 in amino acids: CVWSGGQGGRGEQYF. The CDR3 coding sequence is TGTGTCTGGTCGGGAGGACAGGGGGGCAGGGGGGAGCAGTACTTC.

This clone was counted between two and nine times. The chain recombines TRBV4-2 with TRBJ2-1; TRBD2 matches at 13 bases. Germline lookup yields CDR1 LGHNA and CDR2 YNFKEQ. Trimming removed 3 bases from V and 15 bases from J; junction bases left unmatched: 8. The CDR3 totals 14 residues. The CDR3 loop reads CASSQAGTSGKGFF. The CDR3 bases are TGTGCCAGCAGCCAGGCTGGGACTAGCGGGAAGGGGTTCTTC.

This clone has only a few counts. As DNA, the CDR3 is TGTGCCAGCAGTTCCACCGGGACAGGGTACAATGAGCAGTTCTTC. This encodes CASSSTGTGYNEQFF. The chain has TRBV28 and TRBJ2-1, with 9 bases lining up with TRBD1. Germline V CDR1 and CDR2: MDHEN, SYDVKM. The junction had 5 bases not matched to a gene; V was cut back by 4 bases and J by 4 bases. The CDR3 extends over 15 amino acids.

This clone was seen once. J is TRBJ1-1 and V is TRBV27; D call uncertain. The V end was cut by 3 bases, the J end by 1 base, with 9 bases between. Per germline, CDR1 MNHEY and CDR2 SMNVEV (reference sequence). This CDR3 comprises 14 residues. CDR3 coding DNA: TGTGCCAGCAGTTTGGGCAGTAGGAACACTGAAGCTTTCTTT. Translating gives CASSLGSRNTEAFF.

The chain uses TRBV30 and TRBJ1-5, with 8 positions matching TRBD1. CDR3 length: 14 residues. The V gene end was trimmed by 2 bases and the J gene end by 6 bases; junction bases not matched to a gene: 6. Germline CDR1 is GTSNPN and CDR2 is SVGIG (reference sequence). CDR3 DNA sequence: TGTGCCTGGAGTCCCGGGACAGGCAGTCAGCCCCAGCATTTT. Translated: CAWSPGTGSQPQHF.

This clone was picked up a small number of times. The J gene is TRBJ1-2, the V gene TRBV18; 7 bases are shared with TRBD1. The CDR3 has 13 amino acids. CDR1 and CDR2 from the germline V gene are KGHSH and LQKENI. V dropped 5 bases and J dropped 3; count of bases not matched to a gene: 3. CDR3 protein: CASSDRVDYGYTF. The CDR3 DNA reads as TGTGCCAGCTCAGACAGGGTTGACTATGGCTACACCTTC.

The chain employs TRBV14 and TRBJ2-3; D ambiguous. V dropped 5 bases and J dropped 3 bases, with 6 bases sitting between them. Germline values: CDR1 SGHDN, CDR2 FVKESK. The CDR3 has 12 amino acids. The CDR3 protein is CASSYSTDTQYF. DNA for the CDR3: TGTGCCAGCAGCTACAGTACAGATACGCAGTATTTT.

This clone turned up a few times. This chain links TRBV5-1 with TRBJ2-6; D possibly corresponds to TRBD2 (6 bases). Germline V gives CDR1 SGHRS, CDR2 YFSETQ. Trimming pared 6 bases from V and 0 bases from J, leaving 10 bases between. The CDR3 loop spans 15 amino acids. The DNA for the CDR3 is TGCGCCAGCATCCCGGGGGTCTCTGGGGCCAACGTCCTGACTTTC. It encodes CASIPGVSGANVLTF.

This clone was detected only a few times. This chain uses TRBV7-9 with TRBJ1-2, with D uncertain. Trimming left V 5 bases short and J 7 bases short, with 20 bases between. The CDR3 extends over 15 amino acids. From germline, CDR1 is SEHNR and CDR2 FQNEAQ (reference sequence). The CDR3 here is CASSHRGVISGGYTF. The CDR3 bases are TGTGCCAGCAGCCATCGGGGAGTGATCAGTGGTGGCTACACCTTC.

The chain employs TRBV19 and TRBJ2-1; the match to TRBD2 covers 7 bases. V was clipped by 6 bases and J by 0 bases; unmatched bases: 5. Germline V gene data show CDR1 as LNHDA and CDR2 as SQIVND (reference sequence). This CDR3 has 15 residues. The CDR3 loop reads CASSRVAGSYNEQFF. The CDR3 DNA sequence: TGTGCCAGTAGCCGCGTAGCGGGCTCCTACAATGAGCAGTTCTTC. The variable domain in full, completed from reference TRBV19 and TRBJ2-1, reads DGGITQSPKYLFRKEGQNVTLSCEQNLNHDAMYWYRQDPGQGLRLIYYSQIVNDFQKGDIAEGYSVSREKKESFPLTVTSAQKNPTAFYLCASSRVAGSYNEQFFGPGTRLTVL.

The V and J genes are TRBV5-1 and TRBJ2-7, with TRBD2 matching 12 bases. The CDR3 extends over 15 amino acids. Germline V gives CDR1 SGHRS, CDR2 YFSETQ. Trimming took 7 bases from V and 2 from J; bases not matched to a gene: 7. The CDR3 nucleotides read TGCGCCAGCTCCCAGACTAGCGGGAGCACCTACGAGCAGTACTTC. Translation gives CASSQTSGSTYEQYF. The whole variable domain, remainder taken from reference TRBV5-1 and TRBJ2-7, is KAGVTQTPRYLIKTRGQQVTLSCSPISGHRSVSWYQQTPGQGLQFLFEYFSETQRNKGNFPGRFSGRQFSNSRSEMNVSTLELGDSALYLCASSQTSGSTYEQYFGPGTRLTVT.